This T cell receptor beta chain was sequenced during a study of T-cell memory formation after mild COVID-19. The CDR3 loop spans 13 amino acids. Per germline, CDR1 SEHNR and CDR2 FQNEAQ (reference sequence). Between the trimmed V and J ends, which lost 0 bases and 8 bases, there was a span of 10 bases. MiXCR, run by TCRdb on the 5' RACE reads, gives a single entry per CDR3 protein. The repertoire holds some 210,000 distinct CDR3 sequences, with around 19% as singletons. Sequencing used PBMCs or a T cell subset sorted from them (not recorded which). The receptor comes from an adult woman who had mild COVID-19 (a few samples of this study predate the infection). Cell type and time point are not known. The V call is TRBV7-9, the J call TRBJ1-2; D remains unclear. Written as DNA, the CDR3 is TGTGCCAGCAGCTTAGCGGGAGGCAACGGCTACACCTTC. It is translated as CASSLAGGNGYTF.